What follows are 16 T cell receptor beta chains derived from one specimen sequenced in a study of shared clonotypes between healthy human individuals. Profiled with immunoSEQ multiplex PCR; TCRdb holds only in-frame clones, not every one. The table shows hundreds of thousands of clones, with around 96% occurring only once. Positively selected for CCR7, the CD45RO-negative cells used as naive CD8 cells excluded terminally differentiated effector memory CD45RA+ cells. Sequenced input: naive CD8+ T cells sorted from blood. These receptor sequences come from a woman aged 25 to 45 in good health.

The chain uses TRBV29-1 and TRBJ1-1, with D tentatively TRBD1 (5 bases). Between the trimmed V and J ends, which lost 6 bases and 2 bases, there was a span of 10 bases. This CDR3 region has 12 residues. The germline V gene has CDR1 SQVTM and CDR2 ANQGSEA. The CDR3 reads CSVTEGNTEAFF. In nucleotides, the CDR3 is TGCAGCGTGACAGAGGGAAACACTGAAGCTTTCTTT.

V and J are TRBV27 and TRBJ2-2; 11 nucleotides match TRBD2. J lost 4 bases, V lost 6 bases, and 10 bases had no gene match. CDR1 and CDR2 (germline): MNHEY, SMNVEV (reference sequence). CDR3 length: 17 residues. CDR3 in amino acids: CASRSLLAGDFTGELFF. The CDR3 nucleotides are TGTGCCAGCAGATCACTACTAGCGGGGGACTTCACCGGGGAGCTGTTTTTT.

This clone was seen only once. For the CDR3, the DNA is TGCGCCAGCAGCCAAGACGGGACTAGCGGGCCCAATGAGCAGTTCTTC. Translating gives CASSQDGTSGPNEQFF. The V and J genes are TRBV4-1 and TRBJ2-1, with TRBD2 matching over 12 bases. This CDR3 comprises 16 residues. With V trimmed by 0 bases and J by 6 bases, 3 bases remained unmatched. CDR1 is MGHRA and CDR2 is YSYEKL in the germline V gene.

The chain links TRBV4-2 to TRBJ2-7; D not resolved. The V gene lost 1 base and the J gene lost 1 base, with 11 bases spanning the gap. The CDR3 is 15 amino acids. CDR1 is LGHNA, CDR2 YNFKEQ, per germline. The DNA for the CDR3 is TGTGCCAGCAGCCAAGGAGTCTCCGATTCCTACGAGCAGTACTTC. It specifies CASSQGVSDSYEQYF.

The chain uses TRBV4-1 and TRBJ2-7; D unresolved. Germline V gives CDR1 MGHRA, CDR2 YSYEKL. This CDR3 has 14 residues. V lost 0 bases, J lost 2 bases, and 8 bases lay in between. CDR3 coding DNA: TGCGCCAGCAGCCAAGATCTCGAGACCTACGAGCAGTACTTC. This codes for CASSQDLETYEQYF.

The chain joins TRBV13 to TRBJ2-2; 14 bases fit TRBD2. The V segment lost 3 bases and the J segment 8 bases; nucleotides outside the gene matches: 5. CDR1 is PRHDT and CDR2 is FYEKMQ in the germline V gene (reference sequence). This CDR3 is built from 16 residues. The CDR3 bases are TGTGCCAGCAGCTTGGGACTAGCGGGAGCCCAAGGGGAGCTGTTTTTT. Translated, it gives CASSLGLAGAQGELFF.

The chain joins TRBV9 to TRBJ2-1, with 10 bases that match TRBD2. J lost 3 bases, V lost 3 bases, and 21 bases had no gene match. The CDR3 loop spans 21 amino acids. Germline CDR1 and CDR2: SGDLS and YYNGEE. The CDR3 protein is CASSAYKAATSGRPFYNEQFF. CDR3 DNA: TGTGCCAGCAGCGCGTACAAGGCTGCGACTAGCGGGCGCCCCTTCTACAATGAGCAGTTCTTC. The whole variable domain, remainder taken from reference TRBV9 and TRBJ2-1, is DSGVTQTPKHLITATGQRVTLRCSPRSGDLSVYWYQQSLDQGLQFLIQYYNGEERAKGNILERFSAQQFPDLHSELNLSSLELGDSALYFCASSAYKAATSGRPFYNEQFFGPGTRLTVL.

This rearrangement joins TRBV19 to TRBJ2-6, with D tentatively TRBD1 (6 bases). The CDR3 is made up of 17 amino acids. Germline lookup yields CDR1 LNHDA and CDR2 SQIVND (reference sequence). V lost 3 bases and J 4 bases, leaving 16 bases between the germline ends. CDR3 DNA: TGTGCCAGTAGTATTGCCCTTCGGGGACACGGGGCCAACGTCCTGACTTTC. Residues: CASSIALRGHGANVLTF.

J is TRBJ2-7 and V is TRBV28, with D hard to call. Per the germline V gene, CDR1 is MDHEN and CDR2 is SYDVKM. The CDR3 extends over 13 amino acids. V lost 7 bases and J lost 1, with 11 bases in between. CDR3 amino acids: CASTQAPSYEQYF. DNA of the CDR3: TGTGCCAGCACCCAAGCACCTTCCTACGAGCAGTACTTC. Filled out from reference TRBV28 and TRBJ2-7, the complete variable domain reads DVKVTQSSRYLVKRTGEKVFLECVQDMDHENMFWYRQDPGLGLRLIYFSYDVKMKEKGDIPEGYSVSREKKERFSLILESASTNQTSMYLCASTQAPSYEQYFGPGTRLTVT.

The rearrangement uses TRBV7-9 and TRBJ1-1; D remains ambiguous. The CDR3 has 16 residues. Between the trimmed V and J ends, which lost 0 bases and 7 bases, there was a span of 18 bases. The germline V gene encodes CDR1 SEHNR and CDR2 FQNEAQ (reference sequence). CDR3 protein: CASSLALGPTEIEAFF. The CDR3 DNA is TGTGCCAGCAGCTTAGCGCTAGGCCCCACGGAGATTGAAGCTTTCTTT.

This clone came up once. The chain combines TRBV28 with TRBJ2-1, with 8 bases matching TRBD2. Germline V gene data show CDR1 as MDHEN and CDR2 as SYDVKM. The CDR3 sequence is 14 residues long. Unmatched junction bases numbered 7, after V lost 7 bases and J lost 5 bases. The CDR3 region has the DNA TGTGCCAGCAACCGGCTAGCGGGTCACAATGAGCAGTTCTTC. Translated, it gives CASNRLAGHNEQFF.

The chain employs TRBV30 and TRBJ1-1, with D possibly TRBD1 on 5 matching bases. Looked up from germline, CDR1 is GTSNPN and CDR2 is SVGIG (reference sequence). The CDR3 loop spans 11 amino acids. The V end was cut by 8 bases, the J end by 1 base, with 8 bases between. The CDR3 DNA reads TGTGCCGGGGACGGGAACACTGAAGCTTTCTTT. Encoded protein: CAGDGNTEAFF. Full variable domain (rest looked up from reference TRBV30 and TRBJ1-1): SQTIHQWPATLVQPVGSPLSLECTVEGTSNPNLYWYRQAAGRGLQLLFYSVGIGQISSEVPQNLSASRPQDRQFILSSKKLLLSDSGFYLCAGDGNTEAFFGQGTRLTVV.

This chain connects TRBV7-2 to TRBJ2-7; possible D gene TRBD1, 6 bases. Germline assignment: CDR1 SGHTA and CDR2 FQGNSA. This CDR3 has 13 residues. V was pared by 6 bases and J by 7 bases, with 16 bases between. CDR3 region: CASSPGAVGEQYF. CDR3 nucleotide sequence: TGTGCCAGCAGTCCAGGGGCAGTGGGAGAGCAGTACTTC.

This chain uses TRBV13 with TRBJ2-7; 10 positions match TRBD1. Germline CDR1 and CDR2: PRHDT and FYEKMQ (reference sequence). This CDR3 contains 16 residues. V gave up 3 bases and J gave up 2 bases; unmatched junction bases: 7. CDR3 in amino acids: CASSFFRDRGTYEQYF. The CDR3 nucleotides are TGTGCCAGCAGCTTCTTCCGGGACAGGGGCACCTACGAGCAGTACTTC.

This clone appeared once. J is TRBJ1-2 and V is TRBV5-1, with D unclear. Germline V gene sequence: CDR1 SGHRS, CDR2 YFSETQ. The CDR3 extends over 15 amino acids. V was pared by 0 bases and J by 0 bases, with 9 bases between. The CDR3, as DNA: TGCGCCAGCAGCTTGGTTGAAGACGCTAACTATGGCTACACCTTC. It yields the protein CASSLVEDANYGYTF.

The chain joins TRBV9 to TRBJ1-3, with D perhaps matching TRBD1 (5 bases). Per the germline V gene, CDR1 is SGDLS and CDR2 is YYNGEE. The CDR3 has 17 amino acids. The germline V and J ends were trimmed by 4 bases and 0 bases, with 17 bases remaining between them. DNA of the CDR3: TGTGCCAGCAGCCCCAGCGGGACTTCCTACTCTGGAAACACCATATATTTT. This gives the protein CASSPSGTSYSGNTIYF. Filled out from reference TRBV9 and TRBJ1-3, the complete variable domain reads DSGVTQTPKHLITATGQRVTLRCSPRSGDLSVYWYQQSLDQGLQFLIQYYNGEERAKGNILERFSAQQFPDLHSELNLSSLELGDSALYFCASSPSGTSYSGNTIYFGEGSWLTVV.